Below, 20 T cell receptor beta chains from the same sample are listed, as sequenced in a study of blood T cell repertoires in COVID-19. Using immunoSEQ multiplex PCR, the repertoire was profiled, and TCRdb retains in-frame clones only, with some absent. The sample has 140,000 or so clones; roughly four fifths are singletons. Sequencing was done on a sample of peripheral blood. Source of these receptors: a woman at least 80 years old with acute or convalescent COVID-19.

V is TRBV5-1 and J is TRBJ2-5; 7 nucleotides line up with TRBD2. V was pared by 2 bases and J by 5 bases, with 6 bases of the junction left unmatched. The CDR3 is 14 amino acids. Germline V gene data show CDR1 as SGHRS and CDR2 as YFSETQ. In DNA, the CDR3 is TGCGCCAGCAGCTTCTCAGCGGGGACCGAGACCCAGTACTTC. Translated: CASSFSAGTETQYF.

CDR3 sequence reads: CATSDSSWQVSSGANVLTF. CDR3 sequence (DNA): TGTGCCACCAGTGATTCGTCTTGGCAGGTTAGCTCTGGGGCCAACGTCCTGACTTTC. This chain joins TRBV24-1 and TRBJ2-6; D remains ambiguous. CDR1 is KGHDR and CDR2 is SFDVKD in the germline V gene. CDR3 length equals 19 residues. V shed 2 bases and J shed 0 bases, with 16 bases lying between them.

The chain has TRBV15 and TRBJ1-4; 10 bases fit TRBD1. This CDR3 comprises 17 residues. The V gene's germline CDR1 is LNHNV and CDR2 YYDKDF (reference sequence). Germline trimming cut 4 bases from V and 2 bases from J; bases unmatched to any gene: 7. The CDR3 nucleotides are TGTGCCACCAGCACGAGAGACAGGGGGCCTACTAATGAAAAACTGTTTTTT. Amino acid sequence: CATSTRDRGPTNEKLFF. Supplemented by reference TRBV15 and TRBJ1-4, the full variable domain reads DAMVIQNPRYQVTQFGKPVTLSCSQTLNHNVMYWYQQKSSQAPKLLFHYYDKDFNNEADTPDNFQSRRPNTSFCFLDIRSPGLGDTAMYLCATSTRDRGPTNEKLFFGSGTQLSVL.

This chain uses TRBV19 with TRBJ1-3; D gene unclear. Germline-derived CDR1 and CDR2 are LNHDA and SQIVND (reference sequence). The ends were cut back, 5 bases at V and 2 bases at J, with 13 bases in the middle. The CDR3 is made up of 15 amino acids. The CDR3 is CASSFLDSAGNTIYF. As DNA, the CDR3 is TGTGCCAGTAGTTTTCTTGACTCTGCTGGAAACACCATATATTTT.

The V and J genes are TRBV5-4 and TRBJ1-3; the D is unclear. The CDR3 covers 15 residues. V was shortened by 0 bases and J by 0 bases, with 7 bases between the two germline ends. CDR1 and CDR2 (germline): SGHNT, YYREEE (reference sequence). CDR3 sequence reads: CASSLEPTSGNTIYF. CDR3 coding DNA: TGTGCCAGCAGCTTGGAGCCCACCTCTGGAAACACCATATATTTT. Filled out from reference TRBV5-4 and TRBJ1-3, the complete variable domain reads ETGVTQSPTHLIKTRGQQVTLRCSSQSGHNTVSWYQQALGQGPQFIFQYYREEENGRGNFPPRFSGLQFPNYSSELNVNALELDDSALYLCASSLEPTSGNTIYFGEGSWLTVV.

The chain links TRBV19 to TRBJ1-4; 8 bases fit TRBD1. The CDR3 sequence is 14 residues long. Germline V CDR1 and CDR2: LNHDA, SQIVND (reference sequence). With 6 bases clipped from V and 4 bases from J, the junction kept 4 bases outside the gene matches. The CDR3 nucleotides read TGTGCCAGTAGCCTACAGGGGGGTAATGAAAAACTGTTTTTT. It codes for CASSLQGGNEKLFF.

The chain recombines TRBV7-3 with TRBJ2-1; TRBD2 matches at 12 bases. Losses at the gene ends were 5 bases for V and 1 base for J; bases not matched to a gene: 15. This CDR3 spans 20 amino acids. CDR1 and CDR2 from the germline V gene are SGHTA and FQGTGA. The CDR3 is CASSLHPGLAGRRSYNEQFF. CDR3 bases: TGTGCCAGCAGCCTCCACCCGGGACTAGCGGGTAGGAGGTCCTACAATGAGCAGTTCTTC.

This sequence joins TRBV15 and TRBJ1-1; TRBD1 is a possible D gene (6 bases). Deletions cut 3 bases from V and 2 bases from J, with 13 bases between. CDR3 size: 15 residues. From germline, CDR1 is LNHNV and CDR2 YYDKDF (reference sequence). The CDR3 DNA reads TGTGCCACCAGCAGGGCGACAGGTAGTAACACTGAAGCTTTCTTT. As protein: CATSRATGSNTEAFF.

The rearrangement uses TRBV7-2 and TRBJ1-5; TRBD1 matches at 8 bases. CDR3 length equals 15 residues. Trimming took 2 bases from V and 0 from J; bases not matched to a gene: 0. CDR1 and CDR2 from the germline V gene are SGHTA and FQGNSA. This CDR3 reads CASSLQGASNQPQHF. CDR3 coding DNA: TGTGCCAGCAGCTTACAGGGGGCTAGCAATCAGCCCCAGCATTTT.

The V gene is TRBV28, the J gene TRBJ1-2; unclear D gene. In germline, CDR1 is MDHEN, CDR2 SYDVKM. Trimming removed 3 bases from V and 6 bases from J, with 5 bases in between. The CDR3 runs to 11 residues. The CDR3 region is CASSLYDGYTF. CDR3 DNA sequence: TGTGCCAGCAGTTTGTATGATGGCTACACCTTC.

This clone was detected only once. The CDR3 reads CASSLPWTSRAKNIQYF. The CDR3 nucleotides are TGTGCCAGCAGCTTACCCTGGACTAGTCGGGCCAAAAACATTCAGTACTTC. The chain combines TRBV11-2 with TRBJ2-4; 7 bases are shared with TRBD2. J lost 1 base, V lost 2 bases, and 8 bases had no gene match. This CDR3 is 17 amino acids long. Germline-derived CDR1 and CDR2 are SGHAT and FQNNGV.

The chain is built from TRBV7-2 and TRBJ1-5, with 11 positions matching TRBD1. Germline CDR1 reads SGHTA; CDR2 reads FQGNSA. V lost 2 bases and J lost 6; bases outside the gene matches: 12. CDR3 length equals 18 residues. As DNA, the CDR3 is TGTGCCAGCAGCTTACTAGGACAGGGGGCGCGTGGGAGTCAGCCCCAGCATTTT. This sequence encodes CASSLLGQGARGSQPQHF.

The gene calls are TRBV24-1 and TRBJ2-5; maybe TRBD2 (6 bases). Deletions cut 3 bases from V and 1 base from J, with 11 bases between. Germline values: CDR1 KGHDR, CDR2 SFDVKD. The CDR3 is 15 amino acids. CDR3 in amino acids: CATSDPGTRQETQYF. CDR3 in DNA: TGTGCCACCAGTGATCCCGGGACTCGCCAAGAGACCCAGTACTTC.

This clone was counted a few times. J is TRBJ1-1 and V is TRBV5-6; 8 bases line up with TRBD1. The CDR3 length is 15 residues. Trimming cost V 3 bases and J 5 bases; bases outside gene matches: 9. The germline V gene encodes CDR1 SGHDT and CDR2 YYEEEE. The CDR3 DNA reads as TGTGCCAGCAGCTCCGAAGTCAGGGGGCGGACTGAAGCTTTCTTT. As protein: CASSSEVRGRTEAFF.

CDR3 residues: CAWTMGLAADTQYF. CDR3 sequence (DNA): TGTGCCTGGACCATGGGACTAGCGGCAGATACGCAGTATTTT. The chain recombines TRBV30 with TRBJ2-3, with TRBD2 identical over 11 bases. Germline CDR1 GTSNPN, CDR2 SVGIG (reference sequence). V lost 4 bases and J lost 4; bases outside the gene matches: 4. This CDR3 contains 14 residues.

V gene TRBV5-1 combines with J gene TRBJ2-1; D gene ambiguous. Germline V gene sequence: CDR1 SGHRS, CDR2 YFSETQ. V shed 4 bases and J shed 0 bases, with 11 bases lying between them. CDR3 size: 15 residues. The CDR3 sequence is CASSVRLSSYNEQFF. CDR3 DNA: TGCGCCAGCAGCGTGCGTCTGAGCTCCTACAATGAGCAGTTCTTC.

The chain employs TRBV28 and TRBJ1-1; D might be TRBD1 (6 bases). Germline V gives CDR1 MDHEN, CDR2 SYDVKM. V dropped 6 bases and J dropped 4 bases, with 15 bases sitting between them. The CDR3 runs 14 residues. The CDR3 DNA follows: TGTGCCAGCAGGGATTCAGGGGAAGGCACTGAAGCTTTCTTT. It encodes CASRDSGEGTEAFF.

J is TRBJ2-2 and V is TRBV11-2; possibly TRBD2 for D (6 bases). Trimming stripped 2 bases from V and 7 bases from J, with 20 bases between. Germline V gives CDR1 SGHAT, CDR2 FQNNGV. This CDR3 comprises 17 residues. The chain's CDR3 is CASSLRSLIGTVGELFF. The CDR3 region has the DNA TGTGCCAGCAGCTTACGAAGCCTGATAGGGACTGTCGGGGAGCTGTTTTTT.

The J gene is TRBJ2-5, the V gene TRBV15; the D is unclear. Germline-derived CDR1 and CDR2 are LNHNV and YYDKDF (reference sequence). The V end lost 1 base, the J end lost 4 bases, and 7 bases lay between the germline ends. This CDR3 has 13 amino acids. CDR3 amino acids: CATSRVRVETQYF. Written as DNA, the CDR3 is TGTGCCACCAGCAGAGTTAGAGTAGAGACCCAGTACTTC.

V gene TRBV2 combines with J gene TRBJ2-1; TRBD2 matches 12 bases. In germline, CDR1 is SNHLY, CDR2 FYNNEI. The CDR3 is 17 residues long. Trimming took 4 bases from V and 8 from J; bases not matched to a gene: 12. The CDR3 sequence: CASSGASGRATLDEQFF. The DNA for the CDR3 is TGTGCCAGCAGTGGGGCTAGCGGGAGGGCAACTTTGGATGAGCAGTTCTTC.